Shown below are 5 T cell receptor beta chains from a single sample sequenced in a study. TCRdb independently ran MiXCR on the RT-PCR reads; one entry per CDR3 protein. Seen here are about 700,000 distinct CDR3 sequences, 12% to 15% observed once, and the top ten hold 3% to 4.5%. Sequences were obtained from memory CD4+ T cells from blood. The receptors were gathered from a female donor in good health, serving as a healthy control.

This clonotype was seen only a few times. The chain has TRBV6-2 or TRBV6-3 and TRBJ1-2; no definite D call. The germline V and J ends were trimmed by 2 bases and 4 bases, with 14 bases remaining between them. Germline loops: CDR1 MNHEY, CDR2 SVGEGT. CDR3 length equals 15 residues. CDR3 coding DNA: TGTGCCAGCAGTTACGTCGATCGGGTTCGCTATGGCTACACCTTC. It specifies CASSYVDRVRYGYTF.

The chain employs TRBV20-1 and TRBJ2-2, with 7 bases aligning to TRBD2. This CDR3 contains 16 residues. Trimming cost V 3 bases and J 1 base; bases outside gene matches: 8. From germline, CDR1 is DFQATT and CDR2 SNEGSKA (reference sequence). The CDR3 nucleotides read TGCAGTGCTAGGCACCCGCGGGGGTTGAACACCGGGGAGCTGTTTTTT. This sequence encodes CSARHPRGLNTGELFF.

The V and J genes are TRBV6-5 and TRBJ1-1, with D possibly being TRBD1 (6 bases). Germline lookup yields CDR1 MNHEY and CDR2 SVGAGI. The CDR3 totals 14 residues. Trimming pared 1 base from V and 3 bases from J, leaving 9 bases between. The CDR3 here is CASSYYRDDTEAFF. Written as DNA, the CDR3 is TGTGCCAGCAGTTACTACAGGGACGACACTGAAGCTTTCTTT.

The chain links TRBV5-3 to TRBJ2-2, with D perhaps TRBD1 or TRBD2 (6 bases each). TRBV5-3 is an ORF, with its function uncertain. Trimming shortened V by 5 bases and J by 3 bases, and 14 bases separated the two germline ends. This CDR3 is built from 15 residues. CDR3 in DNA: TGTGCCAGAAGATTGAGGGGGGTTCACACCGGGGAGCTGTTTTTT. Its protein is CARRLRGVHTGELFF.

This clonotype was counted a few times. The CDR3 loop is CASSVGTGDNIQYF. In DNA, the CDR3 is TGTGCCAGCAGTGTGGGGACAGGGGATAACATTCAGTACTTC. The chain employs TRBV6-1 and TRBJ2-4, with 10 bases fitting TRBD1. CDR1 is MNHNS, CDR2 SASEGT, per germline. This CDR3 comprises 14 residues. The junction had 4 bases not matched to a gene; V was cut back by 4 bases and J by 7 bases.